The clone carrying this T cell receptor beta chain was seen a few times. The data belong to a study of blood T cells in healthy people across ages. Primers used in a second PCR of about 7 to 12 cycles were a sample-barcoded 5' primer and a J-beta primer mix. MiXCR was run by TCRdb on the 5' RACE reads, yielding one entry per CDR3 protein. Counted here are 1.5 million to 2 million distinct CDR3 sequences, roughly 27% occurring once; the ten biggest clones make up 7.7%. Sequencing was carried out using blood. The sequence came from a woman under 40 in good health.

Written as DNA, the CDR3 is TGCGCCAGCACTCAACTAGCGGGAGAGGAAGGGGAAGAGACCCAGTACTTC. Translated: CASTQLAGEEGEETQYF. This chain joins TRBV10-2 and TRBJ2-5; the match to TRBD2 covers 11 bases. Germline V CDR1 and CDR2: WSHSY, SAAADI. This CDR3 spans 17 amino acids. The V segment lost 7 bases and the J segment 3 bases; nucleotides outside the gene matches: 13.